These 26 T cell receptor beta chains came from one sample sequenced in a study of T cells in Graves' hyperthyroidism and ophthalmopathy. Amplified regions were TCR beta CDR3 sequences from RNA transcripts. TCR CDR3 underwent first-round RT-PCR with the HTBI primer set. One entry per CDR3 protein, called by TCRdb with MiXCR from the multiplex PCR reads. The sample includes hundreds of thousands of distinct CDR3 sequences, under 25% of them seen just once. Sequenced input: blood. These receptors all stem from a man aged 30 to 45 with Graves' ophthalmopathy.

About this clonotype itself: Being one base from a much bigger clone, this may be a read error. The J gene is TRBJ2-3, the V gene TRBV7-9; possible D gene TRBD2, 6 bases. Germline V gene sequence: CDR1 SEHNR, CDR2 FQNEAQ (reference sequence). This CDR3 region has 14 residues. The CDR3 sequence is CTSGLEGNTDTQYF. The CDR3 DNA sequence: TGTACCAGCGGGCTGGAGGGAAACACAGATACGCAGTATTTT.

This clonotype was counted a few times. CDR3 coding DNA: TGCAGCGCTATATCAGGGACTAGTAATGAGCAGTTCTTC. Amino acid sequence: CSAISGTSNEQFF. The V gene is TRBV29-1, the J gene TRBJ2-1, with 8 bases that match TRBD2. This CDR3 contains 13 residues. The V gene's germline CDR1 is SQVTM and CDR2 ANQGSEA. The V gene end was trimmed by 7 bases and the J gene end by 7 bases; junction bases not matched to a gene: 9.

The chain joins TRBV7-9 to TRBJ2-1; TRBD1 matches at 8 bases. Germline V gene lookup returns CDR1 SEHNR and CDR2 FQNEAQ (reference sequence). This CDR3 is built from 14 residues. V lost 5 bases and J lost 7; bases outside the gene matches: 7. The CDR3 DNA reads as TGTGCCAGCAGCCAACGGACAGGGTTAAATGAGCAGTTCTTC. It translates to CASSQRTGLNEQFF.

There are a few counts of this clonotype. The rearrangement links TRBV6-1 to TRBJ2-5, with TRBD2 matching 12 bases. There are 13 residues in the CDR3. V shed 11 bases and J 5 bases; nucleotides not matched to a gene: 6. The V gene's germline CDR1 is MNHNS and CDR2 SASEGT. CDR3 in DNA: TGTGCCTATGCCACTAGCGGGAGGGAGACCCAGTACTTC. Protein sequence: CAYATSGRETQYF.

This clonotype was detected ten times or more. V and J are TRBV28 and TRBJ2-5; D unclear. The germline V gene encodes CDR1 MDHEN and CDR2 SYDVKM. V lost 5 bases and J lost 0, with 16 bases in between. The CDR3 consists of 16 residues. CDR3 DNA: TGTGCCAGCAGTCCATCCGCAGGAGTGTACCAAGAGACCCAGTACTTC. Translated, it gives CASSPSAGVYQETQYF.

There are many counts of this clonotype. The chain employs TRBV30 and TRBJ1-2; 7 nucleotides line up with TRBD1. This CDR3 contains 13 residues. V dropped 6 bases and J dropped 4; count of bases not matched to a gene: 8. CDR1 is GTSNPN and CDR2 is SVGIG in the germline V gene (reference sequence). The CDR3: CACHRGWGYGYTF. CDR3 DNA sequence: TGTGCCTGCCACAGGGGCTGGGGCTATGGCTACACCTTC.

For the CDR3, the DNA is TGTGCCAGCAGGAGGGGGGGGAACTACGAGCAGTACTTC. Residues: CASRRGGNYEQYF. This rearrangement joins TRBV28 to TRBJ2-7; maybe TRBD2 (7 bases). The CDR3 is 13 amino acids. Germline V gene sequence: CDR1 MDHEN, CDR2 SYDVKM. V lost 6 bases and J 3 bases, leaving 12 bases between the germline ends.

This clonotype was found a few times. The chain joins TRBV5-1 to TRBJ2-3, with a weak D call TRBD1 (6 bases). V was shortened by 3 bases and J by 2 bases, with 10 bases between the two germline ends. Germline-derived CDR1 and CDR2 are SGHRS and YFSETQ. The CDR3 has 14 amino acids. The DNA of the CDR3 is TGCGCCAGCAGCTCAACAGGGTTCACAGATACGCAGTATTTT. Its translation is CASSSTGFTDTQYF.

This chain links TRBV5-1 with TRBJ2-7, with 8 positions matching TRBD2. From germline, CDR1 is SGHRS and CDR2 YFSETQ. This CDR3 comprises 15 residues. J gave up 5 bases and V 7 bases, and 14 bases lay outside the gene matches. The CDR3 spells CASPPKERGTHEQYF. The CDR3 nucleotides are TGCGCCAGCCCTCCTAAGGAGCGGGGGACCCACGAGCAGTACTTC.

This clonotype occurred a few times. The V call is TRBV6-1, the J call TRBJ2-7; a possible D gene is TRBD2 (6 bases). The CDR3 consists of 15 residues. The germline V gene encodes CDR1 MNHNS and CDR2 SASEGT. The V end lost 4 bases, the J end lost 1 base, and 14 bases lay between the germline ends. The CDR3 nucleotides are TGTGCCAGCAGTGCGCCACTAGCCAGGTCCTACGAGCAGTACTTC. Translation gives CASSAPLARSYEQYF.

Many counts were recorded for this clonotype. The chain employs TRBV25-1 and TRBJ1-1; weak D call: TRBD1 (5 bases). Germline V gene data show CDR1 as MGHDK and CDR2 as SYGVNS. This CDR3 spans 14 amino acids. V lost 5 bases and J 0 bases, leaving 10 bases between the germline ends. This chain's CDR3 is CASSRGTLNTEAFF. As DNA, the CDR3 is TGTGCCAGCAGTCGAGGGACCTTGAACACTGAAGCTTTCTTT.

At least ten counts were recorded for this clonotype. The CDR3 nucleotides are TGCGCCAGCAGCCCACAGGACAGGGAGGACGAGACCCAGTACTTC. Translation gives CASSPQDREDETQYF. The chain carries TRBV5-1 and TRBJ2-5; 8 bases fit TRBD1. V trimming: 4 bases; J trimming: 5 bases; junction bases outside the gene matches: 10. CDR1 and CDR2 (germline): SGHRS, YFSETQ. CDR3 length: 15 amino acids. The variable domain in full, completed from reference TRBV5-1 and TRBJ2-5, reads KAGVTQTPRYLIKTRGQQVTLSCSPISGHRSVSWYQQTPGQGLQFLFEYFSETQRNKGNFPGRFSGRQFSNSRSEMNVSTLELGDSALYLCASSPQDREDETQYFGPGTRLLVL.

This clonotype was observed at least ten times. V and J are TRBV6-1 and TRBJ1-5; 10 bases match TRBD1. CDR3 size: 14 residues. Germline lookup yields CDR1 MNHNS and CDR2 SASEGT. Trimming cost V 6 bases and J 4 bases; bases outside gene matches: 3. The CDR3 DNA is TGTGCCAGCAGCGGACAGGGGGTGAATCAGCCCCAGCATTTT. It encodes CASSGQGVNQPQHF.

This clonotype was counted a few times. J is TRBJ2-1 and V is TRBV12-3 or TRBV12-4; D not resolved. Trimming pared 0 bases from V and 5 bases from J, leaving 8 bases between. The CDR3 runs to 14 residues. CDR3 in amino acids: CASSLASKHNEQFF. The CDR3 DNA is TGTGCCAGCAGTTTAGCTAGCAAGCACAATGAGCAGTTCTTC.

The table lists this clonotype with many counts. J is TRBJ2-1 and V is TRBV12-3 or TRBV12-4; D is perhaps TRBD2 (6 bases). The CDR3 totals 18 residues. Trimming took off 5 bases at V and 3 bases at J, with 23 bases between the two ends. The CDR3: CASSPGLTKHPYYNEQFF. DNA of the CDR3: TGTGCCAGCAGTCCGGGACTCACAAAGCACCCCTACTACAATGAGCAGTTCTTC.

In this sample, this clonotype turned up many times. V gene TRBV3-1 combines with J gene TRBJ2-7; 10 bases fit TRBD2. Germline V gene sequence: CDR1 LGHDT, CDR2 YNNKEL (reference sequence). The CDR3 consists of 16 residues. V was clipped by 4 bases and J by 3 bases; unmatched bases: 9. CDR3 residues: CASSLGKTSGFYEQYF. The DNA of the CDR3 is TGTGCCAGCAGCCTGGGTAAGACTAGCGGGTTCTACGAGCAGTACTTC.

This clonotype was recorded at least ten times. The chain recombines TRBV12-3 or TRBV12-4 with TRBJ2-3; no clear D. Trimming pared 3 bases from V and 4 bases from J, leaving 14 bases between. The CDR3 runs to 15 residues. The CDR3 protein is CASSFRSIGADTQYF. For the CDR3, the DNA is TGTGCCAGCAGTTTTAGGAGTATCGGCGCAGATACGCAGTATTTT.

The sample holds a few counts of this clonotype. V is TRBV20-1 and J is TRBJ2-1, with TRBD2 matching 9 bases. The V and J ends lost 0 bases and 4 bases, in that order; junction bases with no gene match: 7. The CDR3 is made up of 16 amino acids. In germline, CDR1 is DFQATT, CDR2 SNEGSKA (reference sequence). The CDR3 coding sequence is TGCAGTGCTAGAGATCATGGACTAGCGCCGTACAATGAGCAGTTCTTC. Translating it yields CSARDHGLAPYNEQFF.

This chain uses TRBV11-3 with TRBJ2-1; 11 positions match TRBD2. The CDR3 is made up of 16 amino acids. Unmatched junction bases numbered 5, after V lost 4 bases and J lost 3 bases. Germline CDR1 SGHNT, CDR2 YENEEA. CDR3 DNA: TGTGCCAGCAGCTCGTCTAGCGGGAGGCGCTACAATGAGCAGTTCTTC. Protein product: CASSSSSGRRYNEQFF.

The rearrangement uses TRBV18 and TRBJ2-7, with D maybe TRBD2 (6 bases). Germline V gene lookup returns CDR1 KGHSH and CDR2 LQKENI. Trimming pared 5 bases from V and 6 bases from J, leaving 17 bases between. The CDR3 covers 14 residues. The CDR3 DNA reads as TGTGCCAGCTCATCCCGGGAGCGAACCGGCGAGCAGTACTTC. It codes for CASSSRERTGEQYF.

This clonotype was observed at least ten times. V gene TRBV28 combines with J gene TRBJ2-3, with 7 bases fitting TRBD1. Losses at the gene ends were 3 bases for V and 5 bases for J; bases not matched to a gene: 14. The length of the CDR3 is 17 residues. Germline V gene lookup returns CDR1 MDHEN and CDR2 SYDVKM. The CDR3 nucleotides read TGTGCCAGCAGTTTCCCGTCAGACAGGGCCGATATAGATACGCAGTATTTT. It translates to CASSFPSDRADIDTQYF.

This clonotype was picked up a small number of times. The V call is TRBV7-9, the J call TRBJ2-7, with no clear D. Trimming removed 1 base from V and 2 bases from J, with 6 bases in between. From germline, CDR1 is SEHNR and CDR2 FQNEAQ (reference sequence). The CDR3 extends over 13 amino acids. The CDR3 reads CASSLVDTYEQYF. CDR3 nucleotides: TGTGCCAGCAGCTTAGTAGATACCTACGAGCAGTACTTC.

On this clonotype: A much larger clone differs from this one at a single base, so this may be a read error. The V gene is TRBV3-1, the J gene TRBJ2-5, with D unclear. CDR1 is LGHDT and CDR2 is YNNKEL in the germline V gene (reference sequence). The CDR3 consists of 13 residues. CDR3 sequence reads: CASSPPVQETQCF. The CDR3 nucleotides are TGTGCCAGCTCACCACCCGTCCAAGAGACCCAGTGCTTC.

The chain is built from TRBV6-5 and TRBJ2-3, with D perhaps matching TRBD2 (5 bases). This CDR3 is built from 13 residues. Germline CDR1 MNHEY, CDR2 SVGAGI. V was pared by 4 bases and J by 5 bases, with 10 bases between. CDR3: CASSSEGRDTQYF. CDR3 bases: TGTGCCAGCAGTTCCGAGGGCAGAGATACGCAGTATTTT.

The V gene is TRBV20-1, the J gene TRBJ2-7; no definite D call. The CDR3 runs to 12 residues. Germline CDR1 is DFQATT and CDR2 is SNEGSKA (reference sequence). Trimming stripped 6 bases from V and 0 bases from J, with 9 bases between. CDR3 sequence: CSAPDNSYEQYF. The CDR3 nucleotides are TGCAGTGCCCCCGACAACTCCTACGAGCAGTACTTC.

The chain couples TRBV15 to TRBJ2-7; 8 positions match TRBD2. After removal of 0 bases from V and 0 bases from J, the junction contained 7 bases not matched to a gene. The CDR3 spans 17 residues. Germline values: CDR1 LNHNV, CDR2 YYDKDF (reference sequence). In DNA, the CDR3 is TGTGCCACCAGCAGAGATATTACTAGCGGAAGCTCCTACGAGCAGTACTTC. Translated: CATSRDITSGSSYEQYF.